This T cell receptor beta chain was recovered during a study of control samples from healthy donors and cancer patients. Germline-derived CDR1 and CDR2 are SGHNT and YENEEA. The CDR3 is 14 residues long. V lost 3 bases and J 2 bases, leaving 9 bases between the germline ends. Profiling relied on immunoSEQ multiplex PCR, and the TCRdb table lists in-frame clones only, not all of them. The sample includes about 220,000 clones, around 94% of them seen just once. This TCR was recovered from a man in his fifties in good health. The V and J genes are TRBV11-3 and TRBJ2-3; the D gene is possibly TRBD1 (5 bases). Source material: blood. CDR3 DNA: TGTGCCAGCAGCTTGGGGCAGAACACAGATACGCAGTATTTT. Amino acid sequence: CASSLGQNTDTQYF.